These T cell receptor beta chains were read from a single sample in a study of CD8 T cells in ankylosing spondylitis. TCRdb re-called the 5' RACE reads through MiXCR, storing one row per CDR3 protein. The sample lists roughly 91,000 distinct CDR3 sequences, roughly 8% occurring once. The sample was blood, either unsorted or a sorted T cell fraction (not recorded which). These receptors were taken from a male donor with ankylosing spondylitis or in good health (not recorded which). CDR3s include the opening cysteine and the closing phenylalanine or tryptophan. Fields, in order: CDR3 DNA, CDR3 protein, D gene, J gene, V gene, clone size. A D gene is named only where the DNA matches it firmly. Not all rows give a size; the values are once, few, many and, for expanded clones, a class.

TGCAGCGCGACGGAAACTAATGAAAAACTGTTTTTT,CSATETNEKLFF,-,TRBJ1-4,TRBV29-1,-
TGTGCCAGCAGCTTAAGCAGGGGCCATGGCTACACCTTC,CASSLSRGHGYTF,-,TRBJ1-2,TRBV7-2,many
TGTGCCAGCAGCCAAAACCGGGACAGCTCCTACGAGCAGTACTTC,CASSQNRDSSYEQYF,TRBD1,TRBJ2-7,TRBV7-9,many
TGTGCCAGCAGCTTAAAGGGATCAAAGGGGGCAGAAGGCTATGGCTACACCTTC,CASSLKGSKGAEGYGYTF,TRBD1,TRBJ1-2,TRBV11-2,-
TGTGCCAGCAGCGCCTACTGGAGGCCTCAGCCTACCTACGAGCAGTACTTC,CASSAYWRPQPTYEQYF,-,TRBJ2-7,TRBV9,many
TGCAGTGCTAGAGATGGGGGCAGGGTATTGGGTGAGCAGTACTTC,CSARDGGRVLGEQYF,-,TRBJ2-7,TRBV20-1,many
TGTGCCAGCAATTTACCTGGACACCTCTCCTACAATGAGCAGTTCTTC,CASNLPGHLSYNEQFF,-,TRBJ2-1,TRBV6-2/TRBV6-3,-
TGTGCCAGCAGCTTAGGAATAGGGACGCCTAATTCACCCCTCCACTTT,CASSLGIGTPNSPLHF,-,TRBJ1-6,TRBV7-2,many
TGTGCCAGCAGCTTGGTTCAGGGGGCGGCCAAAAACATTCAGTACTTC,CASSLVQGAAKNIQYF,TRBD1,TRBJ2-4,TRBV5-6,many
TGTGCCAGCAGTCCGGGCACACACTCAGAAAAACTGTTTTTT,CASSPGTHSEKLFF,-,TRBJ1-4,TRBV6-1,many
TGTGCCAGCAGCCCCCCAGGGTACATGAACACTGAAGCTTTCTTT,CASSPPGYMNTEAFF,-,TRBJ1-1,TRBV14,-
TGTGCCAGCAGTGAGACCCTGGACTACACAGATACGCAGTATTTT,CASSETLDYTDTQYF,-,TRBJ2-3,TRBV6-1,few
TGTGCCAGTCAAGGGGGCGATTTTGAAAAACTGTTTTTT,CASQGGDFEKLFF,TRBD1,TRBJ1-4,TRBV7-2,-
TGCAGTGCTACACCCGGGACAGGGGGGAACAATGAGCAGTTCTTC,CSATPGTGGNNEQFF,TRBD1,TRBJ2-1,TRBV20-1,many
TGCAGTGCCAGAGAGTACAGGAGGGGCGGGGAGCTGTTTTTT,CSAREYRRGGELFF,-,TRBJ2-2,TRBV20-1,many
TGTGCCAGCAGTTACTCGGCGGACAGGGGATACTCCTACGAGCAGTACTTC,CASSYSADRGYSYEQYF,TRBD1,TRBJ2-7,TRBV6-2/TRBV6-3,few
TGCAGCGTGTCTAGGGGCAATGAGCAGTTCTTC,CSVSRGNEQFF,-,TRBJ2-1,TRBV29-1,many
TGTGCCAGCAGCTTCCCCACACCGGAGGCTGAAGCTTTCTTT,CASSFPTPEAEAFF,-,TRBJ1-1,TRBV7-2,few
TGTGCCAGCAGTGAAGGGAGGAGGGAGCAAGAGACCCAGTACTTC,CASSEGRREQETQYF,-,TRBJ2-5,TRBV2,many
TGTGCCAGCAGCCCGAACGGAGGGCCGTACGAGCAGTACTTC,CASSPNGGPYEQYF,-,TRBJ2-7,TRBV7-6,many
TGCAGCGTGAGGACTAGTATGTCCTACGAGCAGTACTTC,CSVRTSMSYEQYF,TRBD2,TRBJ2-7,TRBV29-1,many
TGTGCCATAGGACAGGGTCATTCACCCCTCCACTTT,CAIGQGHSPLHF,TRBD1,TRBJ1-6,TRBV12-3/TRBV12-4,many
TGTGCCACCTCCCTTTTGGACAGCCTGTACAATGAGCAGTTCTTC,CATSLLDSLYNEQFF,-,TRBJ2-1,TRBV25-1,many
TGTGCCAGCAGTTGGGGTCTAGCCTACGAGCAGTACTTC,CASSWGLAYEQYF,-,TRBJ2-7,TRBV3-1,many
TGTGCCAGCAGGGACAGGGGGTACGGCTACACCTTC,CASRDRGYGYTF,TRBD1,TRBJ1-2,TRBV12-3/TRBV12-4,many
TGTGCCAGCAGCCGGCGGGGAGTTAACACAGATACGCAGTATTTT,CASSRRGVNTDTQYF,-,TRBJ2-3,TRBV5-6,many
TGTGCCAGCAGCTTAGTTCCACAGGGGGTTAACACCGGGGAGCTGTTTTTT,CASSLVPQGVNTGELFF,TRBD1,TRBJ2-2,TRBV11-2,-
TGTGCCATCACGACCATGGGAAACACCATATATTTT,CAITTMGNTIYF,-,TRBJ1-3,TRBV10-3,many
TGCGCCAGCAGCCAAATGACTAGCGGGAGCGACGAGCAGTACTTC,CASSQMTSGSDEQYF,TRBD2,TRBJ2-7,TRBV4-3,many
TGTGCCAGCAGTTACGCGGGCGGGGAGGGTGAGCAGTTCTTC,CASSYAGGEGEQFF,TRBD2,TRBJ2-1,TRBV6-2/TRBV6-3,few
TGTGCCAGCGGGGCGGGGAGTACTAGCACAGATACGCAGTATTTT,CASGAGSTSTDTQYF,-,TRBJ2-3,TRBV12-3/TRBV12-4,many
TGTGCCAGCAGCGTAGACGGGAACAGCAATCAGCCCCAGCATTTT,CASSVDGNSNQPQHF,-,TRBJ1-5,TRBV9,many
TGCAGTGCTCGAGGGACAGGGGCCACTGAAGCTTTCTTT,CSARGTGATEAFF,TRBD1,TRBJ1-1,TRBV20-1,many
TGTGCCAGCTCACCACTTTTTGTCTTGGGTTACGAGCAGTACTTC,CASSPLFVLGYEQYF,-,TRBJ2-7,TRBV18,few
TGTGCCAGCAGATGGACTAGCGGGAGGGCAGACACCGGGGAGCTGTTTTTT,CASRWTSGRADTGELFF,TRBD2,TRBJ2-2,TRBV7-2,-
TGCAGCGTGGAGGGCACGAACACCGGGGAGCTGTTTTTT,CSVEGTNTGELFF,-,TRBJ2-2,TRBV29-1,many
TGTGCCAGCAGCCGCTGGACTAGCGTGTACAATGAGCAGTTCTTC,CASSRWTSVYNEQFF,TRBD2,TRBJ2-1,TRBV7-2,many
TGTGCCAGCAGCTTAAACGGAGGGGGCAGTTCCTACGAGCAGTACTTC,CASSLNGGGSSYEQYF,-,TRBJ2-7,TRBV7-2,-
TGTGCCAGCAGCTTCGGGGGTATGGGTGAAAAACTGTTTTTT,CASSFGGMGEKLFF,-,TRBJ1-4,TRBV7-2,many
TGTGCCAGCAGTGGCGCCGTTTGGAAGCGGGCCCAATGGAATGAGCAGTTCTTC,CASSGAVWKRAQWNEQFF,-,TRBJ2-1,TRBV25-1,many
TGTGCCAGTAGTTTCCTAGGGACTAGCGGGAGTGAGACCCAGTACTTC,CASSFLGTSGSETQYF,TRBD2,TRBJ2-5,TRBV19,many
TGTGCCAGCAGCTTAGAAGGGGGATTCCAGCAGTTCTTC,CASSLEGGFQQFF,-,TRBJ2-1,TRBV7-2,-
TGTGCCAGCAGTTTTGGCGGGGTTACGCAGTATTTT,CASSFGGVTQYF,-,TRBJ2-3,TRBV12-3/TRBV12-4,many
TGCAGTGCTAGAAGGAGCAATGAGCAGTTCTTC,CSARRSNEQFF,-,TRBJ2-1,TRBV20-1,many
TGTGCCAGCAGCCAACCCCTAGCGGGAGCCTACGAGCAGTACTTC,CASSQPLAGAYEQYF,TRBD2,TRBJ2-7,TRBV7-9,many
TGCGCCAGCAGCTTGTCAGTTGAGGCAAAACTGTTTTTT,CASSLSVEAKLFF,-,TRBJ1-4,TRBV5-1,-
TGTGCCAGCAGTCCCAGGGGGCAGTGGCGACAGAATTCACCCCTCCACTTT,CASSPRGQWRQNSPLHF,TRBD1,TRBJ1-6,TRBV7-2,-
TGCGCCAGCAGCTTGGGGCTTTCCTTCCCCCAGCATTTT,CASSLGLSFPQHF,-,TRBJ1-5,TRBV5-1,few